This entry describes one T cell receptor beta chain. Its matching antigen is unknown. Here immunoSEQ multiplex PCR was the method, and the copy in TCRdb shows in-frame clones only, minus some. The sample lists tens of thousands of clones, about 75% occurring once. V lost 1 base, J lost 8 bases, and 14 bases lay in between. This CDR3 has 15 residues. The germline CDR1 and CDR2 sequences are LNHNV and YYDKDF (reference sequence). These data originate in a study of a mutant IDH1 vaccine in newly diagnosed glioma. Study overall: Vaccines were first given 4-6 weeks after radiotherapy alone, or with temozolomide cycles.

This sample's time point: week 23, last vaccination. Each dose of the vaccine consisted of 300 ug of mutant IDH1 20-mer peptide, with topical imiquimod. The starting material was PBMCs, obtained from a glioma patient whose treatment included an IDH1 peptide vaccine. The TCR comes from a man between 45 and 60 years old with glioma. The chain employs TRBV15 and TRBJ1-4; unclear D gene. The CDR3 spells CATSRGTVGREKLFF. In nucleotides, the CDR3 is TGTGCCACCAGCAGAGGGACGGTTGGAAGGGAAAAACTGTTTTTT.